The 19 T cell receptor beta chains below come from one sample, sequenced in a study of T cell responses to AZD1222 COVID-19 vaccine. Clones were sequenced by immunoSEQ multiplex PCR, and TCRdb holds only the in-frame ones, with some missing. The sample carries about 150,000 clones, approximately 90% recorded once. The starting material was peripheral blood, obtained on day 0 of MenACWY control vaccination. These receptors all stem from an adult in good health.

The genes are TRBV7-9 and TRBJ2-3; D might be TRBD1 (6 bases). The CDR3 sequence is 14 residues long. The germline V gene has CDR1 SEHNR and CDR2 FQNEAQ (reference sequence). V dropped 4 bases and J dropped 0 bases, with 8 bases sitting between them. CDR3 in DNA: TGTGCCAGCAGCTCCAGGGGCAGCACAGATACGCAGTATTTT. It encodes CASSSRGSTDTQYF.

The chain uses TRBV6-6 and TRBJ2-7; D unclear. Trimming removed 7 bases from V and 0 bases from J, with 13 bases in between. The CDR3 length is 14 residues. Germline CDR1 and CDR2: MNHNY and SVGAGI (reference sequence). The DNA of the CDR3 is TGTGCCAGCACCGACTTTTATAGCTCCTACGAGCAGTACTTC. Encoded protein: CASTDFYSSYEQYF.

The chain links TRBV24-1 to TRBJ2-2, with a tentative D call TRBD1 (6 bases). Trimming took 3 bases from V and 7 from J, leaving 14 bases between them. The CDR3 spans 15 residues. Germline loops: CDR1 KGHDR, CDR2 SFDVKD. CDR3 in DNA: TGTGCCACCAGTGATGCTACAACAGGGAGCGGGGAGCTGTTTTTT. Its protein product is CATSDATTGSGELFF.

The chain combines TRBV12-3 or TRBV12-4 with TRBJ2-7; D is perhaps TRBD1 (5 bases). The CDR3 has 13 amino acids. V dropped 5 bases and J dropped 7 bases, with 15 bases sitting between them. In nucleotides, the CDR3 is TGTGCCAGCAGTCCCGTAGGGGATGGGGAGCAGTACTTC. This sequence encodes CASSPVGDGEQYF.

The chain joins TRBV11-3 to TRBJ1-2, with a possible D match to TRBD1 (6 bases). Trimming cost V 4 bases and J 4 bases, with 13 bases left between them. This CDR3 region has 14 residues. Per germline, CDR1 SGHNT and CDR2 YENEEA. CDR3 nucleotide sequence: TGTGCCAGCAGCTCTAAAGCAGGGGTCTATGGCTACACCTTC. Amino acids: CASSSKAGVYGYTF.

This clone was seen a few times. This chain uses TRBV24-1 with TRBJ2-6; D uncertain. Trimming removed 5 bases at V and 7 bases at J, with 5 bases between. Germline lookup yields CDR1 KGHDR and CDR2 SFDVKD. The CDR3 covers 12 residues. The chain's CDR3 is CATSASANVLTF. CDR3 nucleotides: TGTGCCACCAGTGCCAGTGCCAACGTCCTGACTTTC.

The chain links TRBV7-2 to TRBJ1-1, with 10 bases that match TRBD1. Germline trimming cut 1 base from V and 4 bases from J; bases unmatched to any gene: 6. CDR1 is SGHTA and CDR2 is FQGNSA in the germline V gene. The CDR3 runs to 16 residues. This CDR3 reads CASSLESGTGATEAFF. Here the CDR3 DNA reads TGTGCCAGCAGCTTAGAATCCGGGACAGGGGCCACTGAAGCTTTCTTT.

Note on this clone: Other DNA sequences in the same sample also yield this CDR3. The chain is built from TRBV5-6 and TRBJ1-5, with unresolved D. CDR3 length equals 12 residues. The V end lost 0 bases, the J end lost 4 bases, and 2 bases lay between the germline ends. Germline V gene lookup returns CDR1 SGHDT and CDR2 YYEEEE. CDR3 in amino acids: CASSLGNQPQHF. The CDR3 DNA reads as TGTGCCAGCAGCTTGGGTAATCAGCCCCAGCATTTT.

This sequence joins TRBV6-5 and TRBJ2-3, with D maybe TRBD2 (6 bases). The germline CDR1 and CDR2 sequences are MNHEY and SVGAGI. V was trimmed by 1 base and J by 4 bases, leaving 12 bases between them. The CDR3 length is 15 residues. CDR3 nucleotides: TGTGCCAGCAGTTACTTGGGGGGAGGAGCAGATACGCAGTATTTT. Its protein is CASSYLGGGADTQYF.

V gene TRBV18 combines with J gene TRBJ2-1; 8 bases are shared with TRBD2. The V segment lost 3 bases and the J segment 2 bases; nucleotides outside the gene matches: 6. CDR3 length: 16 residues. Germline V lookup: CDR1 KGHSH, CDR2 LQKENI. The CDR3 DNA sequence: TGTGCCAGCTCACCCTCAGCGGGAGTTACCTACAATGAGCAGTTCTTC. Translating it yields CASSPSAGVTYNEQFF.

The gene calls are TRBV5-5 and TRBJ2-4; either TRBD1 or TRBD2 may fit D (5 bases each). Looked up from germline, CDR1 is SGHKS and CDR2 is YYEKEE (reference sequence). This CDR3 is 13 amino acids long. Trimming left V 4 bases short and J 6 bases short, with 11 bases between. DNA for the CDR3: TGTGCCAGCAGCCTACTAGGGACAAACATTCAGTACTTC. Encoded protein: CASSLLGTNIQYF.

This chain links TRBV7-9 with TRBJ2-3; 11 positions agree with TRBD1. The CDR3 is 16 amino acids. Looked up from germline, CDR1 is SEHNR and CDR2 is FQNEAQ (reference sequence). V gave up 5 bases and J gave up 10 bases; unmatched junction bases: 14. The CDR3 DNA reads TGTGCCAGCAGCCAATGGACCGGGACAGGGGGTTTGGCGCAGTATTTT. This sequence encodes CASSQWTGTGGLAQYF.

This clone was observed a single time. This chain links TRBV20-1 with TRBJ1-1; a possible D gene is TRBD1 (5 bases). The CDR3 covers 15 residues. Germline V gene sequence: CDR1 DFQATT, CDR2 SNEGSKA (reference sequence). With 3 bases removed from V and 3 bases from J, the gap between germline ends came to 17 bases. CDR3 DNA: TGCAGTGCTAGTCCCACCGACAGACCTCACACTGAAGCTTTCTTT. This codes for CSASPTDRPHTEAFF.

The chain joins TRBV14 to TRBJ2-7, with unresolved D. The CDR3 has 15 residues. The V end was cut by 1 base, the J end by 2 bases, with 12 bases between. CDR1 and CDR2 (germline): SGHDN, FVKESK. The chain's CDR3 is CASSQGRAGTYEQYF. In nucleotides, the CDR3 is TGTGCCAGCAGCCAAGGCCGGGCCGGAACCTACGAGCAGTACTTC.

The chain employs TRBV6-6 and TRBJ2-2; a weak D match, TRBD2 (7 bases). V dropped 2 bases and J dropped 7 bases, with 11 bases sitting between them. From germline, CDR1 is MNHNY and CDR2 SVGAGI (reference sequence). CDR3 length: 14 residues. The DNA for the CDR3 is TGTGCCAGCAGTTACGGGGGGGCCAACGGGGAGCTGTTTTTT. This sequence encodes CASSYGGANGELFF.

The rearrangement links TRBV12-5 to TRBJ1-2; weak D call: TRBD1 (6 bases). From germline, CDR1 is LGHNT and CDR2 FRNRAP. The CDR3 consists of 15 residues. The V gene lost 1 base and the J gene lost 7 bases, with 16 bases spanning the gap. This chain's CDR3 is CASGLEQGYTGGYTF. The CDR3 region has the DNA TGTGCTAGTGGTTTGGAACAGGGCTATACTGGTGGCTACACCTTC.

A single count supports this clone. This sequence joins TRBV4-3 and TRBJ2-5, with TRBD2 identical over 7 bases. Trimming cost V 1 base and J 5 bases; bases outside gene matches: 10. The CDR3 is 16 amino acids. CDR1 and CDR2 from the germline V gene are LGHNA and YSLEER. The CDR3 nucleotides read TGCGCCAGCAGCCAAGGGAGCGGGACCTCGGGGGAGACCCAGTACTTC. Amino acids: CASSQGSGTSGETQYF.

This chain links TRBV18 with TRBJ2-1, with TRBD2 matching 9 bases. The germline V gene encodes CDR1 KGHSH and CDR2 LQKENI. Unmatched junction bases numbered 13, after V lost 8 bases and J lost 5 bases. The CDR3 runs 16 residues. CDR3 amino acids: CASANSGGGVDNEQFF. CDR3 coding DNA: TGTGCCAGCGCTAACTCTGGCGGGGGGGTCGACAATGAGCAGTTCTTC.

The chain combines TRBV29-1 with TRBJ1-4; D not resolved. Germline V lookup: CDR1 SQVTM, CDR2 ANQGSEA. The CDR3 is 12 residues long. Trimming removed 6 bases at V and 5 bases at J, with 10 bases between. The CDR3 loop is CSVYRDNEKLFF. In nucleotides, the CDR3 is TGCAGCGTATACAGAGACAATGAAAAACTGTTTTTT.